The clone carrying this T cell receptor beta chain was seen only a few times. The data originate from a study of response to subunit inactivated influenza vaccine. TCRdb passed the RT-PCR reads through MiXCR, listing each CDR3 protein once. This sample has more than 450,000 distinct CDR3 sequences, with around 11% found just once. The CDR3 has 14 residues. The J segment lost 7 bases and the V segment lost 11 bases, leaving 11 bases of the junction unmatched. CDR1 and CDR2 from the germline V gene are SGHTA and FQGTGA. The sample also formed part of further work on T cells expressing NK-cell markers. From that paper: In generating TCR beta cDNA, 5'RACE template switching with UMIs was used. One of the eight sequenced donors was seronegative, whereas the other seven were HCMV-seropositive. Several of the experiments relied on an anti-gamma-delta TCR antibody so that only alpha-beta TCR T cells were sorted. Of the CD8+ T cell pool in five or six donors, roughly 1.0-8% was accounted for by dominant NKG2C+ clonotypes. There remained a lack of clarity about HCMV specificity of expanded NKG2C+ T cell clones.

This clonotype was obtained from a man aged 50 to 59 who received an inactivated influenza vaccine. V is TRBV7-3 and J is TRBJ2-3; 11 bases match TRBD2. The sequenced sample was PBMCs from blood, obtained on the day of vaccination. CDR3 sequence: CASALAGVPYTQYF. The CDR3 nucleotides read TGTGCCTCCGCACTAGCGGGAGTCCCCTATACGCAGTATTTT.